The source of this T cell receptor beta chain is a study of T cells in Graves' hyperthyroidism and ophthalmopathy (dated by TCRdb to the late 2010s). In the study overall: Peripheral blood samples were taken at the time of initial diagnosis, prior to any treatment. To identify distinguishing TCR V-J signatures, a discovery cohort of around 100 patients was used, comprising 43 with Graves' ophthalmopathy and some 60 with stable Graves' hyperthyroidism. Whether ophthalmopathy could be predicted prospectively was tested in an independent validation cohort made up of 18 to 20 hyperthyroidism patients plus 17 patients who later progressed to ophthalmopathy. The 100 or so discovery patients were divided at random into training and test sets in a 7:3 ratio. The study also compared thyroid tissue and blood T-cell repertoires from over 5 Graves' hyperthyroidism patients. After sampling, hyperthyroidism patients received methimazole starting at 30 mg daily, and ophthalmopathy patients received high-dose intravenous methylprednisolone. According to the paper, TCR Vbeta CDR3 sequencing was carried out on approximately 140 peripheral blood samples, which came from more than 40 ophthalmopathy, under 80 hyperthyroidism and about 17 progressor patients. Findings and caveats that apply to the study as a whole: Most expanded thyroid clonotypes (frequency above 0.001) were also found in blood, which suggests that blood repertoires may mirror thyroid immune responses. Ophthalmopathy was separated from stable hyperthyroidism by a 13 V-J signature model, with 87.88% sensitivity and roughly 81% specificity obtained in cross-validation and 80%/75% obtained in testing. No statistical method was used to set the sample size in advance, and investigators knew the group allocation. In validation, progression to ophthalmopathy was predicted by the model with 70.59% sensitivity and roughly 72% specificity, a median of approximately 7.1 months before onset.

The TCR beta CDR3 regions were amplified from the RNA transcripts. The first round of RT-PCR for the TCR CDR3 was performed with the HTBI primer set and the Qiagen OneStep RT-PCR kit. The libraries were constructed in a second round of multiplex PCR and then size-selected and purified. Sequencing of the libraries was done on an Illumina HiSeq2000 using paired-end 100 bp reads. As for how the authors treated the data: SOAPnuke was used to process the raw data, throwing out any read that contained adapters or uncalled bases, had a mean Phred below 15, or lacked an exact constant-primer or identifier match. COPE v1.2.5 was used to merge high-quality paired reads, and clonotypes were defined as unique nucleotide sequences. Clonotypes were aligned to IMGT TRBV, TRBD and TRBJ reference segments using MiTCR v1.1. Analysis was restricted to V-J combinations with a frequency above 0.0001, which covered roughly 99% of repertoires. A TCS score was defined as the ratio of F50 (clonal expansion) to E x V (chaos), with BLOSUM62-based TCRdist applied between CDR3 peptides within each V-J. Welch's t-statistics and random forest reduced 450 to 600 V-J features to roughly 13, which were used in a naive Bayes classifier (R e1071). TCRdb handled the public reads itself, with Q25 trimming in fastp and clone calling in MiXCR, and kept productive beta chains. All rows with the same CDR3 protein become a single entry with the most common DNA and genes. For this entry, the V and J calls and clone size follow TCRdb and not the study's own pipeline. The sample table records some 550,000 distinct CDR3 sequences; around 16% of these occur just once. 2.5% to 4% of the sample lies in the top ten.

Of note for this clonotype: It lacks a known antigen. Base qualities are not recorded, but no much larger clone differs from it by a single base.

The CDR3 covers 17 residues, taking in both the cysteine and the phenylalanine. Only the CDR3 region is kept as DNA, spanning 51 bases read in frame from base 1. Between the V and J ends, shortened by 2 bases and 1 base respectively, the junction contains 17 bases. The germline V gene gives CDR1 as LGHNA and CDR2 as YNFKEQ. Moderately to severely active disease, a Clinical Activity Score of at least 3, a NOSPECS grade of at least 4, and a duration under 3 months were present in ophthalmopathy patients. Patients with uncontrolled infections, other autoimmune diseases, pregnancy or lactation were excluded. Diagnoses were based on clinical symptoms, serum thyroxine and TRAb, thyroid ultrasound and orbital computed tomography. PBMCs were isolated from approximately 10 ml of fresh peripheral blood by Ficoll-Paque density gradient centrifugation. Total RNA was extracted using Trizol reagent, and RNA quality was assessed on an Agilent 2100 Bioanalyzer.

The V and J segments used are TRBV4-2 and TRBJ2-5; a tentative D call is TRBD1 (6 bases match). The sequence came from a woman in her thirties or forties with Graves' ophthalmopathy. Sequencing was done on a sample of blood. The DNA reads as follows: TGTGCCAGCAGCCAATACCCCGGGACAAGTCTCCAAGAGACCCAGTACTTC. Translated, this is CASSQYPGTSLQETQYF.